Given below is one T cell receptor (beta chain) in context. This entry is derived from a study of blood T cells in healthy people across ages. Healthy individuals of Caucasian origin from Russia, aged about 6 to 95, served as donors. Germline V gene data show CDR1 as SGHTA and CDR2 as FQGNSA. The V end lost 0 bases, the J end lost 5 bases, and 13 bases lay between the germline ends. This CDR3 spans 15 amino acids. The authors ran a second PCR of 7 to 11 cycles using a sample-barcoded 5' primer and a J-beta primer mix. TCRdb recomputed calls from the 5' RACE reads with MiXCR, one row per CDR3 protein. Of approximately 800,000 distinct CDR3 sequences detected, 25% appear once; the ten largest clones hold approximately 3.7%. Separately, the same data were catalogued under a study of T cells of mothers and their children.

The source is a boy between 10 and 17 years old in good health. The specimen sequenced was blood. This rearrangement joins TRBV7-2 to TRBJ1-1; D gene ambiguous. The CDR3, as DNA: TGTGCCAGCAGCTTAGCGCTGATTGAGGGAACTGAAGCTTTCTTT. Amino acid sequence: CASSLALIEGTEAFF.